Listed here are 23 T cell receptor beta chains from one sample, sequenced in a study of blood T cell repertoires in COVID-19. Method: immunoSEQ multiplex PCR; TCRdb's copy keeps in-frame clones and lacks some. The sample lists over 350,000 clones; nearly 90% were seen once. The sample taken for sequencing was PBMCs or T cells enriched from blood (not recorded which). These receptors all stem from a woman aged 18-35 years with acute COVID-19.

A single count supports this clone. V is TRBV10-3 and J is TRBJ1-4; tentative D call: TRBD1 (5 bases). Germline assignment: CDR1 ENHRY and CDR2 SYGVKD. The CDR3 consists of 14 residues. Trimming removed 6 bases at V and 5 bases at J, with 13 bases between. CDR3 protein: CAIRQTATNEKLFF. The CDR3 nucleotides read TGTGCCATCAGGCAGACAGCGACGAATGAAAAACTGTTTTTT.

The J gene is TRBJ2-1, the V gene TRBV29-1, with a tentative D call TRBD2 (6 bases). The CDR3 runs to 14 residues. CDR1 SQVTM and CDR2 ANQGSEA come from the germline V gene. The ends were cut back, 5 bases at V and 0 bases at J, with 11 bases in the middle. The CDR3 loop reads CSVLGGSSYNEQFF. DNA for the CDR3: TGCAGCGTTCTTGGGGGGAGCTCCTACAATGAGCAGTTCTTC.

This CDR3 is CASSGQFSYYEQYF. CDR3 bases: TGTGCCAGCAGTGGACAGTTTTCATACTACGAGCAGTACTTC. This chain connects TRBV2 to TRBJ2-7, with TRBD1 as a possible D gene (5 bases). V lost 4 bases, J lost 3 bases, and 13 bases lay in between. The CDR3 is 14 residues long. Germline assignment: CDR1 SNHLY and CDR2 FYNNEI.

This clone is a singleton in its sample. J is TRBJ1-6 and V is TRBV11-3; D gene uncertain. The V gene's germline CDR1 is SGHNT and CDR2 YENEEA. V lost 4 bases and J 7 bases, leaving 11 bases between the germline ends. The CDR3 contains 14 residues. CDR3 nucleotide sequence: TGTGCCAGCAGCTCGTCGGGGAACAATTCACCCCTCCACTTT. Its translation: CASSSSGNNSPLHF.

This clone appeared a few times. V gene TRBV4-3 combines with J gene TRBJ1-1, with 12 nucleotides matching TRBD1. After removal of 3 bases from V and 4 bases from J, the junction contained 9 bases not matched to a gene. The CDR3 totals 17 residues. The germline CDR1 and CDR2 sequences are LGHNA and YSLEER. The CDR3 loop reads CASSHGRDRGRGTEAFF. Written as DNA, the CDR3 is TGCGCCAGCAGCCATGGCCGGGACAGGGGGCGGGGCACTGAAGCTTTCTTT.

A few counts support this clone. V and J are TRBV5-1 and TRBJ2-7, with D perhaps matching TRBD2 (6 bases). The CDR3 has 13 amino acids. Germline V lookup: CDR1 SGHRS, CDR2 YFSETQ. Trimming stripped 4 bases from V and 7 bases from J, with 15 bases between. The CDR3 sequence: CASSHGRLTEQYF. In DNA, the CDR3 is TGCGCCAGCAGCCACGGGAGACTAACAGAGCAGTACTTC.

The V call is TRBV24-1, the J call TRBJ1-5; D gene unclear. Germline loops: CDR1 KGHDR, CDR2 SFDVKD. The CDR3 loop spans 12 amino acids. Trimming took off 9 bases at V and 7 bases at J, with 12 bases between the two ends. This CDR3 reads CATGEGDQPQHF. The CDR3 DNA follows: TGTGCCACCGGGGAGGGAGACCAGCCCCAGCATTTT.

The chain recombines TRBV10-1 with TRBJ2-2; no clear D gene. Per the germline V gene, CDR1 is WNHNN and CDR2 is SYGVQD (reference sequence). This CDR3 has 17 residues. V lost 4 bases, J lost 4 bases, and 19 bases lay in between. The chain's CDR3 is CASSAQIKPRITGELFF. Written as DNA, the CDR3 is TGCGCCAGCAGTGCTCAGATAAAACCAAGAATCACCGGGGAGCTGTTTTTT.

V usage is TRBV6-5 and J usage is TRBJ2-1, with 7 positions matching TRBD2. The V segment lost 2 bases and the J segment 7 bases; nucleotides outside the gene matches: 5. The germline gives CDR1 MNHEY, CDR2 SVGAGI. This CDR3 spans 14 amino acids. The CDR3 DNA sequence: TGTGCCAGCAGTTACGGGGCGGGGGAGAATGAGCAGTTCTTC. Amino acid sequence: CASSYGAGENEQFF.

This clone was observed once. The chain employs TRBV28 and TRBJ2-7, with a tentative D call TRBD1 (7 bases). The CDR3 spans 14 residues. The V gene's germline CDR1 is MDHEN and CDR2 SYDVKM. V shed 2 bases and J shed 3 bases, with 11 bases lying between them. For the CDR3, the DNA is TGTGCCAGCAGTTTAGCGGGACAGAGCTACGAGCAGTACTTC. It specifies CASSLAGQSYEQYF.

The V call is TRBV4-3, the J call TRBJ1-4, with a weak D call TRBD1 (5 bases). CDR3 length: 14 amino acids. V was pared by 5 bases and J by 8 bases, with 15 bases between. Germline loops: CDR1 LGHNA, CDR2 YSLEER. CDR3: CASSGRTQQEKLFF. The CDR3 nucleotides read TGCGCCAGCAGCGGACGGACACAGCAAGAAAAACTGTTTTTT.

This chain connects TRBV6-1 to TRBJ2-1; D perhaps matches TRBD2 (5 bases). The CDR3 runs to 17 residues. Trimming took 2 bases from V and 7 from J, leaving 21 bases between them. In germline, CDR1 is MNHNS, CDR2 SASEGT. The CDR3 DNA reads as TGTGCCAGCAGTGAAAGGCTAGTAAAGTCCACGGGAAATGAGCAGTTCTTC. It yields the protein CASSERLVKSTGNEQFF.

The chain combines TRBV1 with TRBJ2-1; the table gives TRBD2 as D, unverified against the DNA. TRBV1 is classified as a pseudogene. This CDR3 has 17 amino acids. CDR3 nucleotides: TGCACCAGCAGCCAGCCCACTAGCGGGAGGGCCGGGAATGAGCAGTTCTTC. Translated, it gives CTSSQPTSGRAGNEQFF.

Turning to this clone: Other DNA sequences in this sample translate to the same CDR3. The chain has TRBV2 and TRBJ1-3, with no clear D. Germline values: CDR1 SNHLY, CDR2 FYNNEI. V gave up 3 bases and J gave up 4 bases, with 10 bases separating them. The length of the CDR3 is 14 residues. Here the CDR3 reads CASSDRVSGNTIYF. The CDR3 bases are TGTGCCAGCAGTGACCGGGTATCCGGAAACACCATATATTTT.

The genes are TRBV7-8 and TRBJ1-5; possible D gene TRBD1, 6 bases. The germline V gene encodes CDR1 SGHVS and CDR2 FQNEAQ. V lost 5 bases, J lost 5 bases, and 19 bases lay in between. The CDR3 consists of 16 residues. Here the CDR3 DNA reads TGTGCCAGCAGCACGTCAGGGGTGCGCCAGGATCAGCCCCAGCATTTT. Amino acids: CASSTSGVRQDQPQHF.

The gene calls are TRBV4-1 and TRBJ1-4; D is ambiguous. Germline CDR1 reads MGHRA; CDR2 reads YSYEKL. CDR3 length: 14 amino acids. Trimming cost V 1 base and J 5 bases, with 8 bases left between them. The DNA for the CDR3 is TGCGCCAGCAGCCAAGCAGGAAACAATGAAAAACTGTTTTTT. Protein product: CASSQAGNNEKLFF.

This clone has just a few counts. The chain joins TRBV6-5 to TRBJ1-5; TRBD1 matches 9 bases. The CDR3 loop spans 13 amino acids. Trimming at V came to 6 bases and at J to 6 bases, leaving 3 bases not matched to a gene. Germline V gene data show CDR1 as MNHEY and CDR2 as SVGAGI. CDR3 nucleotides: TGTGCCAGCAGGGACAGGGGAGGTCAGCCCCAGCATTTT. This encodes CASRDRGGQPQHF.

CDR3 amino acids: CSVVPGQGSREQYF. The CDR3 DNA follows: TGCAGCGTTGTCCCGGGACAGGGTTCTAGGGAGCAGTACTTC. The rearrangement uses TRBV29-1 and TRBJ2-7, with 9 bases matching TRBD1. Germline values: CDR1 SQVTM, CDR2 ANQGSEA. With V trimmed by 4 bases and J by 7 bases, 11 bases remained unmatched. The CDR3 has 14 residues.

This chain uses TRBV9 with TRBJ1-3; TRBD1 agrees at 8 bases. Germline V lookup: CDR1 SGDLS, CDR2 YYNGEE. The ends lost 4 bases at V and 2 bases at J; junction bases unmatched: 5. The CDR3 sequence is 15 residues long. CDR3 sequence: CASSSDRVAGNTIYF. The CDR3 DNA is TGTGCCAGCAGCTCGGACAGGGTGGCTGGAAACACCATATATTTT.

In this sample, this clone turned up a few times. This chain uses TRBV5-1 with TRBJ2-3; the match to TRBD2 covers 8 bases. In germline, CDR1 is SGHRS, CDR2 YFSETQ. The CDR3 sequence is 16 residues long. Trimming took 0 bases from V and 4 from J; bases not matched to a gene: 7. The CDR3 spells CASSLAAGGRPDTQYF. For the CDR3, the DNA is TGCGCCAGCAGCTTGGCGGCGGGGGGCCGCCCAGATACGCAGTATTTT.

This chain joins TRBV19 and TRBJ2-7, with 10 positions matching TRBD1. The CDR3 sequence is 14 residues long. Germline CDR1 reads LNHDA; CDR2 reads SQIVND (reference sequence). The junction had 4 bases not matched to a gene; V was cut back by 5 bases and J by 3 bases. For the CDR3, the DNA is TGTGCCAGTAGTCCCAGGACAGGGGGCTACGAGCAGTACTTC. The encoded protein is CASSPRTGGYEQYF.

The CDR3 loop is CASSPGTGATYEQYF. Written as DNA, the CDR3 is TGCGCCAGCAGCCCCGGGACAGGGGCTACCTACGAGCAGTACTTC. V usage is TRBV4-1 and J usage is TRBJ2-7, with 10 positions matching TRBD1. V trimming: 4 bases; J trimming: 2 bases; junction bases outside the gene matches: 5. Germline V gene sequence: CDR1 MGHRA, CDR2 YSYEKL. The CDR3 covers 15 residues.

The J gene is TRBJ2-7, the V gene TRBV14; D is undetermined. This CDR3 is built from 11 residues. Trimming left V 2 bases short and J 3 bases short, with 2 bases between. Germline values: CDR1 SGHDN, CDR2 FVKESK. The CDR3 DNA is TGTGCCAGCAGCCAACACTACGAGCAGTACTTC. Translated: CASSQHYEQYF.